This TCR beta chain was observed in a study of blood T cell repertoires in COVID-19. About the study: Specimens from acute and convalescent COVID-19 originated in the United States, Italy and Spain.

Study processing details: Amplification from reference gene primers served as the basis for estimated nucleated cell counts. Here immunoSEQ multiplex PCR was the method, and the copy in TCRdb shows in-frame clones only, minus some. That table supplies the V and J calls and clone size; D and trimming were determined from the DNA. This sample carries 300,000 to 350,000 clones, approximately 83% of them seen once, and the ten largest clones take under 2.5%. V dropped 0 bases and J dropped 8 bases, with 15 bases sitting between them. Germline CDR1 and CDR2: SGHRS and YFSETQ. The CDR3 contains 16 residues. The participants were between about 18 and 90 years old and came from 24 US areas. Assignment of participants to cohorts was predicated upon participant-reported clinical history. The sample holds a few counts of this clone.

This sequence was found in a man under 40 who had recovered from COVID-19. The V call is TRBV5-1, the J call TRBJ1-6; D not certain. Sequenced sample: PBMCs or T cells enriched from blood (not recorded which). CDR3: CASSLVGLYGDSPLHF. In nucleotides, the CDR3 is TGCGCCAGCAGCTTGGTAGGACTCTATGGCGATTCACCCCTCCACTTT. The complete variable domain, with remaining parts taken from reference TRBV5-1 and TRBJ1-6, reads KAGVTQTPRYLIKTRGQQVTLSCSPISGHRSVSWYQQTPGQGLQFLFEYFSETQRNKGNFPGRFSGRQFSNSRSEMNVSTLELGDSALYLCASSLVGLYGDSPLHFGNGTRLTVT.